This T cell receptor (beta chain) is drawn from a study of T cell repertoires in cytomegalovirus infection. Study background: Through public TCR beta signatures, both CMV infection and matching HLA type were indicated.

Only a few counts were recorded for this clonotype. Its antigen remains unidentified. Between the trimmed V and J ends, which lost 11 bases and 10 bases, there was a span of 15 bases. Germline V CDR1 and CDR2: SGHVS, FNYEAQ. This CDR3 is built from 11 residues. MiXCR, applied by TCRdb to the reads, yields one record per CDR3 protein. The sample carries around 170,000 distinct CDR3 sequences, approximately 17% recorded once. General study results and limits: The cumulative frequency of public TCR beta families distinguished individuals who carried CMV together with the relevant HLA. HLA-C-restricted CMV-specific TCR beta clonotypes prevailed in the ex vivo response.

The chain links TRBV7-6 to TRBJ2-1, with D possibly matching TRBD2 (6 bases). Material for sequencing was CD8+ T cells from PBMCs. This TCR was recovered from a human donor in good health (CMV status not recorded). Some clones in this sample may be carry-over from other donors' samples. CDR3 DNA sequence: TGTGCCGTCGCTGCGGGACTCGAGCAGTTCTTC. Translated: CAVAAGLEQFF.